One sample yielded the 28 T cell receptor beta chains listed below, sequenced in a study of blood T cell repertoires in COVID-19. Assay: immunoSEQ multiplex PCR; the TCRdb copy retains only in-frame clones and omits some. The table lists hundreds of thousands of clones, around 89% of them singletons. Sequenced sample: PBMCs or T cells enriched from blood (not recorded which). These TCRs come from a woman under 30 who had recovered from COVID-19.

The chain uses TRBV5-1 and TRBJ2-2; 7 nucleotides agree with TRBD2. This CDR3 has 15 amino acids. The trim removed 2 bases at V and 4 bases at J, leaving 5 bases unmatched. CDR1 and CDR2 from the germline V gene are SGHRS and YFSETQ. CDR3 loop: CASSFRGEGTGELFF. The CDR3 region has the DNA TGCGCCAGCAGCTTCCGAGGGGAGGGCACCGGGGAGCTGTTTTTT.

The V gene is TRBV6-6, the J gene TRBJ1-3; D ambiguous. Germline V gene sequence: CDR1 MNHNY, CDR2 SVGAGI (reference sequence). CDR3 length: 15 amino acids. Trimming pared 6 bases from V and 4 bases from J, leaving 16 bases between. Here the CDR3 reads CASRDEQSTGNTIYF. Here the CDR3 DNA reads TGTGCCAGCAGAGACGAACAGTCCACGGGAAACACCATATATTTT.

The rearrangement uses TRBV11-2 and TRBJ1-6; D is uncertain. Germline loops: CDR1 SGHAT, CDR2 FQNNGV. V dropped 1 base and J dropped 3 bases, with 7 bases sitting between them. The CDR3 contains 15 residues. The CDR3 spells CASSLAGVYNSPLHF. The CDR3 region has the DNA TGTGCCAGCAGCTTAGCCGGGGTCTATAATTCACCCCTCCACTTT.

The rearrangement joins TRBV5-1 to TRBJ1-4; 11 bases are shared with TRBD1. The CDR3 runs to 15 residues. CDR1 is SGHRS, CDR2 YFSETQ, per germline. J lost 8 bases, V lost 1 base, and 4 bases had no gene match. DNA of the CDR3: TGCGCCAGCAGCTTGTACGGGACAGGGGGAGAAAAACTGTTTTTT. Its protein product is CASSLYGTGGEKLFF.

The V gene is TRBV30, the J gene TRBJ1-1; perhaps TRBD1 as D (6 bases). CDR1 and CDR2 from the germline V gene are GTSNPN and SVGIG (reference sequence). This CDR3 is 12 amino acids long. V was trimmed by 8 bases and J by 4 bases, leaving 14 bases between them. CDR3 in DNA: TGTGCCCGTTACAGGGTAGGCACTGAAGCTTTCTTT. It translates to CARYRVGTEAFF.

This sequence joins TRBV27 and TRBJ1-5; D not resolved. Germline V gene data show CDR1 as MNHEY and CDR2 as SMNVEV (reference sequence). Trimming stripped 5 bases from V and 2 bases from J, with 16 bases between. The CDR3 is 16 amino acids. This CDR3 reads CASSPNDPAGNQPQHF. The CDR3 DNA sequence: TGTGCCAGCAGTCCCAACGATCCCGCAGGCAATCAGCCCCAGCATTTT.

The V call is TRBV3-1 (or the pseudogene TRBV3-2), the J call TRBJ2-2, with 9 bases aligning to TRBD1. The CDR3 is made up of 15 amino acids. The V and J ends lost 2 bases and 13 bases, in that order; junction bases with no gene match: 11. Per germline, CDR1 LGHDT and CDR2 YNNKEL (reference sequence). The CDR3 loop reads CASSQRDRAGQGLFF. CDR3 in DNA: TGTGCCAGCAGCCAACGGGACAGGGCGGGTCAGGGGCTGTTTTTT.

The rearrangement links TRBV5-4 to TRBJ2-3, with 8 nucleotides matching TRBD2. After removal of 4 bases from V and 5 bases from J, the junction contained 6 bases not matched to a gene. There are 14 residues in the CDR3. CDR1 is SGHNT and CDR2 is YYREEE in the germline V gene (reference sequence). The CDR3: CASSPGGAEDTQYF. CDR3 DNA: TGTGCCAGCAGCCCCGGGGGGGCCGAAGATACGCAGTATTTT.

CDR3 nucleotide sequence: TGTGCTAGTGGCCCCGGGACTAGCGGGTATGGCCCCTACAATGAGCAGTTCTTC. Its protein is CASGPGTSGYGPYNEQFF. This rearrangement joins TRBV12-5 to TRBJ2-1; 12 nucleotides agree with TRBD2. CDR1 LGHNT and CDR2 FRNRAP come from the germline V gene. V was clipped by 6 bases and J by 2 bases; unmatched bases: 11. The CDR3 spans 18 residues.

The chain is built from TRBV10-1 and TRBJ2-5, with D hard to call. V lost 0 bases and J lost 7, with 9 bases in between. The germline V gene has CDR1 WNHNN and CDR2 SYGVQD (reference sequence). The CDR3 extends over 13 amino acids. Written as DNA, the CDR3 is TGCGCCAGCAGTGAGTCGACTCTTGGGACCCAGTACTTC. Translation: CASSESTLGTQYF.

The rearrangement uses TRBV27 and TRBJ2-2; a possible D gene is TRBD2 (6 bases). This CDR3 has 16 amino acids. Germline V gene sequence: CDR1 MNHEY, CDR2 SMNVEV (reference sequence). Trimming shortened V by 4 bases and J by 0 bases, and 12 bases separated the two germline ends. Written as DNA, the CDR3 is TGTGCCAGCAGTTACTACCTAGCGTCGAACACCGGGGAGCTGTTTTTT. This sequence encodes CASSYYLASNTGELFF.

In its sample, this clone was seen once. The V call is TRBV9, the J call TRBJ1-6; possible D gene TRBD1, 6 bases. Germline V gene lookup returns CDR1 SGDLS and CDR2 YYNGEE. The CDR3 extends over 15 amino acids. V dropped 3 bases and J dropped 10 bases, with 17 bases sitting between them. In DNA form, the CDR3 reads TGTGCCAGCAGCGCCCACAGGGACGTAAGGTCACCCCTCCACTTT. It yields the protein CASSAHRDVRSPLHF.

V gene TRBV18 combines with J gene TRBJ2-1, with 12 nucleotides matching TRBD2. Germline V gene sequence: CDR1 KGHSH, CDR2 LQKENI. With 4 bases clipped from V and 7 bases from J, the junction kept 5 bases outside the gene matches. This CDR3 contains 15 residues. In DNA, the CDR3 is TGTGCCAGCTCACTCTCTAGCGGGGGGGCTAATGAGCAGTTCTTC. This gives the protein CASSLSSGGANEQFF.

The chain uses TRBV3-1 (or the pseudogene TRBV3-2) and TRBJ2-1; a possible D gene is TRBD1 (6 bases). CDR3 length: 16 residues. V was pared by 4 bases and J by 4 bases, with 17 bases between. The germline V gene has CDR1 LGHDT and CDR2 YNNKEL (reference sequence). The CDR3 loop reads CASSPQDSTGYNEQFF. CDR3 in DNA: TGTGCCAGCAGCCCCCAGGACTCGACAGGATACAATGAGCAGTTCTTC.

The chain carries TRBV12-3 or TRBV12-4 and TRBJ1-2; D call uncertain. This CDR3 comprises 13 residues. Trimming took 1 base from V and 8 from J, leaving 11 bases between them. The CDR3 DNA is TGTGCCAGCAGTTTAGGACCCAACGGGGGCTACACCTTC. Translation gives CASSLGPNGGYTF.

The chain is built from TRBV12-5 and TRBJ2-7; 10 positions agree with TRBD1. The CDR3 is 16 residues long. Germline CDR1 reads LGHNT; CDR2 reads FRNRAP. After removal of 0 bases from V and 6 bases from J, the junction contained 8 bases not matched to a gene. CDR3 sequence reads: CASGLVLDRGKSEQYF. CDR3 DNA sequence: TGTGCTAGTGGTTTGGTGTTGGACAGGGGGAAGAGCGAGCAGTACTTC.

V and J are TRBV5-4 and TRBJ2-5; 7 positions agree with TRBD1. The CDR3 length is 17 residues. Per germline, CDR1 SGHNT and CDR2 YYREEE (reference sequence). V shed 0 bases, J shed 4 bases, and the junction held 12 bases outside the gene matches. CDR3 loop: CASSLAFGTGVGETQYF. CDR3 sequence (DNA): TGTGCCAGCAGCTTGGCCTTCGGAACAGGGGTGGGAGAGACCCAGTACTTC.

The CDR3 region is CATSITGEGYGYTF. The DNA of the CDR3 is TGTGCCACCAGCATAACAGGGGAAGGCTATGGCTACACCTTC. The rearrangement joins TRBV15 to TRBJ1-2; 7 bases line up with TRBD1. Germline V gene data show CDR1 as LNHNV and CDR2 as YYDKDF (reference sequence). J lost 4 bases, V lost 4 bases, and 6 bases had no gene match. CDR3 length equals 14 residues.

This clone has a single count. The same CDR3 is also encoded by other DNA sequences in this sample. This chain joins TRBV5-1 and TRBJ1-2, with TRBD1 as a possible D gene (6 bases). Germline CDR1 SGHRS, CDR2 YFSETQ. The CDR3 is made up of 12 amino acids. V was clipped by 0 bases and J by 6 bases, with 6 bases between them. Here the CDR3 reads CASSLEGDGYTF. DNA of the CDR3: TGCGCCAGCAGCTTGGAGGGGGATGGCTACACCTTC.

The V gene is TRBV4-1, the J gene TRBJ2-1; the D is unclear. The V and J ends lost 5 bases and 8 bases respectively, with 7 bases between them. The CDR3 loop spans 11 amino acids. Per the germline V gene, CDR1 is MGHRA and CDR2 is YSYEKL. The CDR3 protein is CASSAMDEQFF. CDR3 DNA sequence: TGCGCCAGCAGCGCTATGGATGAGCAGTTCTTC.

CDR3 protein: CASSPYSSYEQYF. DNA for the CDR3: TGTGCCAGCAGCCCCTACAGCTCCTACGAGCAGTACTTC. The chain has TRBV7-9 and TRBJ2-7; D is uncertain. V was shortened by 5 bases and J by 0 bases, with 8 bases between the two germline ends. Germline CDR1 reads SEHNR; CDR2 reads FQNEAQ (reference sequence). This CDR3 contains 13 residues.

The CDR3 region has the DNA TGCGCCAGCAGCTTTTCTCCAGAAGAGACCCAGTACTTC. Protein: CASSFSPEETQYF. The chain carries TRBV5-1 and TRBJ2-5; the D is unclear. The CDR3 is 13 residues long. The V gene's germline CDR1 is SGHRS and CDR2 YFSETQ. Trimming removed 2 bases at V and 3 bases at J, with 8 bases between.

This rearrangement joins TRBV19 to TRBJ1-5; D possibly corresponds to TRBD1 (5 bases). V was trimmed by 6 bases and J by 7 bases, leaving 13 bases between them. The CDR3 runs 13 residues. CDR1 LNHDA and CDR2 SQIVND come from the germline V gene (reference sequence). CDR3 protein: CASRSQGFQPQHF. The CDR3 nucleotides are TGTGCCAGTAGGAGCCAGGGTTTCCAGCCCCAGCATTTT. Together with reference TRBV19 and TRBJ1-5, the CDR3 gives the full variable domain: DGGITQSPKYLFRKEGQNVTLSCEQNLNHDAMYWYRQDPGQGLRLIYYSQIVNDFQKGDIAEGYSVSREKKESFPLTVTSAQKNPTAFYLCASRSQGFQPQHFGDGTRLSIL.

This clone has only a few counts. This chain connects TRBV12-3 or TRBV12-4 to TRBJ2-2; D unresolved. The CDR3 has 12 residues. The V end was cut by 5 bases, the J end by 6 bases, with 7 bases between. For the CDR3, the DNA is TGTGCCAGCAGTCCCCTTTCCGGGGAGCTGTTTTTT. Translated: CASSPLSGELFF.

This clone was detected once. The chain joins TRBV28 to TRBJ1-6; D not certain. The V end lost 3 bases, the J end lost 6 bases, and 9 bases lay between the germline ends. The CDR3 runs 14 residues. Per the germline V gene, CDR1 is MDHEN and CDR2 is SYDVKM. Written as DNA, the CDR3 is TGTGCCAGCAGTTTCGAGGGTCTTAATTCACCCCTCCACTTT. Amino acid sequence: CASSFEGLNSPLHF.

The CDR3 coding sequence is TGTGCCAGCAACGGACTAGCGGGGGGCTTCTACAATGAGCAGTTCTTC. As protein: CASNGLAGGFYNEQFF. The chain joins TRBV18 to TRBJ2-1; 14 bases align to TRBD2. The trim removed 8 bases at V and 3 bases at J, leaving 6 bases unmatched. CDR1 KGHSH and CDR2 LQKENI come from the germline V gene. This CDR3 is 16 amino acids long.

V gene TRBV29-1 combines with J gene TRBJ2-7, with D perhaps matching TRBD1 (6 bases). V lost 4 bases, J lost 5 bases, and 15 bases lay in between. CDR1 is SQVTM and CDR2 is ANQGSEA in the germline V gene. This CDR3 contains 13 residues. CDR3 loop: CSVGSGRGHEQYF. The CDR3 region has the DNA TGCAGCGTTGGATCAGGCAGGGGACACGAGCAGTACTTC.

The rearrangement links TRBV7-3 to TRBJ2-3; D is possibly TRBD1 (6 bases). The CDR3 is 16 amino acids. V was pared by 4 bases and J by 1 base, with 15 bases between. Germline CDR1 and CDR2: SGHTA and FQGTGA. The CDR3 bases are TGTGCCAGCAGCTCCCTGGTCAGGGGTGGCACAGATACGCAGTATTTT. Translating it yields CASSSLVRGGTDTQYF.